The 18 T cell receptor beta chains below were found in one sample sequenced in a study of human T cells and chemical hapten exposure. The sample's time point: healthy volunteer bleed at 6 weeks. Extraction of total RNA was performed on unfractionated whole blood. TCRdb analysed the RACE reads with MiXCR anew, one entry per CDR3 protein. Altogether approximately 59,000 distinct CDR3 sequences are present, about 6.5% being singletons, with the ten largest covering 3.4%. The sequenced sample consisted of whole blood. Source of these receptors: a female donor in good health. Some clones in this sample may be carry-over from other donors' samples.

The sample holds many counts of this clonotype. The V and J genes are TRBV6-2 or TRBV6-3 and TRBJ2-4; D is uncertain. The CDR3 runs 13 residues. The V gene lost 5 bases and the J gene lost 9 bases, with 14 bases spanning the gap. Germline V lookup: CDR1 MNHEY, CDR2 SVGEGT. CDR3 loop: CASSAVWMGIQYF. In DNA form, the CDR3 reads TGTGCCAGCAGTGCGGTCTGGATGGGCATTCAGTACTTC.

The gene calls are TRBV19 and TRBJ1-2; D is possibly TRBD1 (5 bases). The germline V and J ends were trimmed by 5 bases and 3 bases, with 16 bases remaining between them. This CDR3 spans 15 amino acids. The germline V gene has CDR1 LNHDA and CDR2 SQIVND (reference sequence). The CDR3: CASSPSAAGDYGYTF. The CDR3, as DNA: TGTGCCAGTAGTCCTTCGGCGGCGGGGGACTATGGCTACACCTTC.

In its sample, this clonotype was seen a few times. The chain carries TRBV4-1 and TRBJ2-7; no clear D gene. CDR1 and CDR2 from the germline V gene are MGHRA and YSYEKL. V was trimmed by 0 bases and J by 2 bases, leaving 17 bases between them. This CDR3 contains 17 residues. CDR3 nucleotide sequence: TGCGCCAGCAGCCAAGAAATGTATCCCGGTGGGCCCTACGAGCAGTACTTC. Protein sequence: CASSQEMYPGGPYEQYF.

This clonotype was observed at least ten times. The CDR3 DNA follows: TGTGCCAGCAGGGAGGGCTTAGCCAAAAACATTCAGTACTTC. Its translation is CASREGLAKNIQYF. The chain carries TRBV6-1 and TRBJ2-4; D possibly corresponds to TRBD2 (6 bases). V was pared by 6 bases and J by 0 bases, with 9 bases between. The CDR3 totals 14 residues. Looked up from germline, CDR1 is MNHNS and CDR2 is SASEGT.

A word on this clonotype: Without the conserved terminal phenylalanine or tryptophan, this CDR3 likely stems from a read error. This chain connects TRBV2 to TRBJ2-5; D is possibly TRBD1 or TRBD2 (5 bases each). The V gene lost 9 bases and the J gene lost 2 bases, with 19 bases spanning the gap. The CDR3 is made up of 15 amino acids. The germline V gene encodes CDR1 SNHLY and CDR2 FYNNEI. The CDR3 reads CASASVRGPQETQYS. DNA for the CDR3: TGTGCCAGTGCGTCCGTTAGGGGACCTCAAGAGACCCAGTACTCC.

There are many counts of this clonotype. The chain combines TRBV6-1 with TRBJ1-1, with a weak D call TRBD1 (5 bases). Trimming removed 5 bases from V and 5 bases from J, with 18 bases in between. The CDR3 totals 15 residues. Germline V gene lookup returns CDR1 MNHNS and CDR2 SASEGT. Here the CDR3 reads CASSPREAGRTEAFF. The CDR3 DNA reads as TGTGCCAGCAGTCCCCGGGAGGCAGGGAGGACTGAAGCTTTCTTT.

This clonotype has a count of ten or more. CDR3 nucleotide sequence: TGCGCCAGCAGCTTGGCAGGGCAGGCCGCGAACACCGGGGAGCTGTTTTTT. This translates into CASSLAGQAANTGELFF. The V and J genes are TRBV5-1 and TRBJ2-2; a weak D match, TRBD1 (5 bases). The CDR3 has 17 residues. Trimming took 0 bases from V and 0 from J, leaving 12 bases between them. Germline CDR1 is SGHRS and CDR2 is YFSETQ. Based on the CDR3 plus reference TRBV5-1 and TRBJ2-2, the full variable domain is KAGVTQTPRYLIKTRGQQVTLSCSPISGHRSVSWYQQTPGQGLQFLFEYFSETQRNKGNFPGRFSGRQFSNSRSEMNVSTLELGDSALYLCASSLAGQAANTGELFFGEGSRLTVL.

In its sample, this clonotype was seen many times. The V gene is TRBV20-1, the J gene TRBJ2-7; D unclear. CDR1 is DFQATT, CDR2 SNEGSKA, per germline (reference sequence). V dropped 0 bases and J dropped 0 bases, with 6 bases sitting between them. The CDR3 has 13 residues. CDR3 residues: CSARDSSSYEQYF. For the CDR3, the DNA is TGCAGTGCTAGAGATTCCAGCTCCTACGAGCAGTACTTC.

The rearrangement uses TRBV4-2 and TRBJ1-2, with TRBD1 matching over 9 bases. The junction had 14 bases not matched to a gene; V was cut back by 4 bases and J by 2 bases. The CDR3 covers 18 residues. Germline CDR1 and CDR2: LGHNA and YNFKEQ. The DNA of the CDR3 is TGTGCCAGCAGCCCCATGCCATCTCCGGGACAGGGCAACTATGGCTACACCTTC. Its translation: CASSPMPSPGQGNYGYTF.

This clonotype has at least ten counts. The chain combines TRBV19 with TRBJ2-1, with 8 bases aligning to TRBD2. This CDR3 is built from 15 residues. Trimming at V came to 6 bases and at J to 3 bases, leaving 7 bases not matched to a gene. Germline values: CDR1 LNHDA, CDR2 SQIVND (reference sequence). The CDR3 spells CASRLAAGDYNEQFF. The CDR3 bases are TGTGCCAGTAGGTTGGCAGCGGGAGACTACAATGAGCAGTTCTTC. Based on the CDR3 plus reference TRBV19 and TRBJ2-1, the full variable domain is DGGITQSPKYLFRKEGQNVTLSCEQNLNHDAMYWYRQDPGQGLRLIYYSQIVNDFQKGDIAEGYSVSREKKESFPLTVTSAQKNPTAFYLCASRLAAGDYNEQFFGPGTRLTVL.

There are many counts of this clonotype. The chain is built from TRBV27 and TRBJ1-5, with 7 bases identical to TRBD1. The J segment lost 3 bases and the V segment lost 6 bases, leaving 5 bases of the junction unmatched. The CDR3 spans 14 residues. The germline CDR1 and CDR2 sequences are MNHEY and SMNVEV (reference sequence). The CDR3 reads CASSLTGVNQPQHF. The CDR3 bases are TGTGCCAGCAGCCTAACAGGGGTCAATCAGCCCCAGCATTTT.

The CDR3 protein is CASSFSGALTDTQYF. The DNA for the CDR3 is TGTGCCAGCAGCTTTTCGGGAGCCCTCACAGATACGCAGTATTTT. J is TRBJ2-3 and V is TRBV7-3, with D possibly TRBD2 on 6 matching bases. Per the germline V gene, CDR1 is SGHTA and CDR2 is FQGTGA. The ends were cut back, 3 bases at V and 2 bases at J, with 12 bases in the middle. The CDR3 loop spans 15 amino acids.

This clonotype was seen more than once but under ten times. The chain couples TRBV14 to TRBJ2-1; 7 bases align to TRBD2. V shed 4 bases, J shed 3 bases, and the junction held 12 bases outside the gene matches. There are 17 residues in the CDR3. Germline V gene sequence: CDR1 SGHDN, CDR2 FVKESK. The CDR3: CASSPYGGEGLYNEQFF. CDR3 sequence (DNA): TGTGCCAGCAGCCCCTACGGCGGGGAGGGCCTCTACAATGAGCAGTTCTTC. Filled out from reference TRBV14 and TRBJ2-1, the complete variable domain reads EAGVTQFPSHSVIEKGQTVTLRCDPISGHDNLYWYRRVMGKEIKFLLHFVKESKQDESGMPNNRFLAERTGGTYSTLKVQPAELEDSGVYFCASSPYGGEGLYNEQFFGPGTRLTVL.

This clonotype was recorded many times. This rearrangement joins TRBV5-1 to TRBJ1-4, with 9 bases matching TRBD1. Trimming at V came to 4 bases and at J to 8 bases, leaving 6 bases not matched to a gene. The CDR3 sequence is 14 residues long. CDR1 and CDR2 (germline): SGHRS, YFSETQ. The chain's CDR3 is CASSPGTGREKLFF. The DNA of the CDR3 is TGCGCCAGCAGCCCGGGGACAGGGCGAGAAAAACTGTTTTTT.

This clonotype showed up many times. The rearrangement links TRBV20-1 to TRBJ2-1; TRBD2 is a possible D gene (5 bases). This CDR3 is 13 amino acids long. Per germline, CDR1 DFQATT and CDR2 SNEGSKA (reference sequence). Trimming took 2 bases from V and 9 from J, leaving 14 bases between them. The CDR3 sequence is CSARFFSEVEQFF. The CDR3 nucleotides are TGCAGTGCTAGATTCTTTTCGGAGGTTGAGCAGTTCTTC.

The chain recombines TRBV28 with TRBJ1-4; D is unclear. CDR3 length: 13 residues. With 4 bases removed from V and 5 bases from J, the gap between germline ends came to 8 bases. Germline lookup yields CDR1 MDHEN and CDR2 SYDVKM. The DNA for the CDR3 is TGTGCCAGCAGTTCAAAAAAGAATGAAAAACTGTTTTTT. It yields the protein CASSSKKNEKLFF.

The rearrangement links TRBV15 to TRBJ1-6; weak D call: TRBD1 (6 bases). The CDR3 extends over 17 amino acids. Trimming removed 5 bases from V and 4 bases from J, with 18 bases in between. Germline CDR1 and CDR2: LNHNV and YYDKDF (reference sequence). CDR3 in DNA: TGTGCCACCAGCTCCAGTCCGACAGGAGGGTATAATTCACCCCTCCACTTT. Amino acid sequence: CATSSSPTGGYNSPLHF.

This clonotype is medium-sized. The rearrangement joins TRBV7-2 to TRBJ1-5; D call uncertain. The length of the CDR3 is 16 residues. Germline values: CDR1 SGHTA, CDR2 FQGNSA. V was cut by 1 base and J by 1 base, with 11 bases left in between. The CDR3 nucleotides are TGTGCCAGCAGCTTAGTGGCCGGGTTCAGCAATCAGCCCCAGCATTTT. Protein sequence: CASSLVAGFSNQPQHF.